A selection of T cell receptor beta chains follows, all from one sample in a study of T cells in Graves' hyperthyroidism and ophthalmopathy. TCRdb fed the multiplex PCR reads into MiXCR, producing one record per CDR3 protein. The sample contains about 290,000 distinct CDR3 sequences, around 13% of which appear only once. Sequenced material: blood. These receptors were taken from a woman aged 40 to 50 with Graves' hyperthyroidism. The CDR3 runs from the conserved cysteine through the conserved F or W. Each record gives: J gene, V gene, clone size, D gene, CDR3 protein, CDR3 DNA. A D gene is named only where the DNA matches it firmly. Only some rows state a clone size, as once, few, many or a class for expanded clones.

TRBJ2-1	TRBV7-8	.	.	CASSLTSGYSYNEQFF	TGTGCCAGCAGCTTAACCAGCGGCTACTCCTACAATGAGCAGTTCTTC
TRBJ1-4	TRBV12-3/TRBV12-4	many	.	CASSTLTLDEKLFF	TGTGCCAGCAGCACCCTAACATTGGATGAAAAACTGTTTTTT
TRBJ1-4	TRBV5-8	.	TRBD1	CASSVRGGSANEKLFF	TGTGCCAGCAGCGTCCGAGGGGGCTCGGCTAATGAAAAACTGTTTTTT
TRBJ2-7	TRBV28	many	.	CASRGKNYEQYF	TGTGCCAGCAGAGGAAAGAACTACGAGCAGTACTTC
TRBJ2-3	TRBV27	many	TRBD1	CASSSTLVRTGTSTDTQYF	TGTGCCAGCAGTTCGACTTTGGTTAGGACAGGGACTAGCACAGATACGCAGTATTTT
TRBJ1-6	TRBV7-2	many	.	CASSLERRGNSPLHF	TGTGCCAGCAGCTTAGAACGCAGGGGAAATTCACCCCTCCACTTT
TRBJ2-7	TRBV7-9	.	.	CASLSPYDEQYF	TGTGCCAGCTTAAGCCCCTACGACGAGCAGTACTTC
TRBJ2-7	TRBV10-3	few	.	CAISSRDEQYF	TGTGCCATCAGTAGCCGGGACGAGCAGTACTTC
TRBJ1-5	TRBV7-8	many	.	CASSLTKLGDQPQHF	TGTGCCAGCAGCTTAACGAAGTTGGGAGATCAGCCCCAGCATTTT
TRBJ2-7	TRBV28	many	.	CASSAAGTWAYEQYF	TGTGCCAGCAGCGCTGCCGGGACTTGGGCCTACGAGCAGTACTTC
TRBJ1-1	TRBV29-1	many	.	CSVEGGNGGTEAFF	TGCAGCGTTGAGGGGGGAAACGGAGGTACTGAAGCTTTCTTT
TRBJ2-6	TRBV20-1	few	TRBD2	CSARPPEASGTPGANVLTF	TGCAGTGCTAGACCACCGGAGGCTAGCGGGACTCCAGGGGCCAACGTCCTGACTTTC
TRBJ1-1	TRBV6-1	many	.	CASSALMEAFF	TGTGCCAGCAGTGCCCTAATGGAAGCTTTCTTT
TRBJ1-1	TRBV20-1	many	.	CSARVVRGPAFF	TGCAGTGCTAGAGTTGTCCGGGGCCCAGCTTTCTTT
TRBJ2-7	TRBV12-3/TRBV12-4	few	.	CASRRDSNYEQYF	TGTGCCAGCCGACGGGACTCAAACTACGAGCAGTACTTC
TRBJ2-1	TRBV7-8	many	.	CASSFSSYNEQFF	TGTGCCAGCAGCTTCAGCTCCTACAATGAGCAGTTCTTC
TRBJ1-2	TRBV6-5	.	.	CASSYSGRNYGYTF	TGTGCCAGCAGTTACTCCGGGCGGAACTATGGCTACACCTTC
TRBJ1-1	TRBV5-1	many	.	CASRTGMTEAFF	TGCGCCAGCAGAACGGGGATGACTGAAGCTTTCTTT
TRBJ2-7	TRBV9	many	.	CASSGDANEQYF	TGTGCCAGCAGCGGGGACGCCAACGAGCAGTACTTC
TRBJ2-3	TRBV30	.	.	CAWRNKGPTDTQYF	TGTGCCTGGAGGAACAAGGGGCCCACAGATACGCAGTATTTT
TRBJ1-4	TRBV5-5	few	.	CASSFGPVEKLFF	TGTGCCAGCAGCTTTGGGCCCGTTGAAAAACTGTTTTTT
TRBJ1-5	TRBV6-1	many	.	CASSVGGGNQPQHF	TGTGCCAGCAGTGTCGGGGGTGGCAATCAGCCCCAGCATTTT
TRBJ2-7	TRBV29-1	many	TRBD2	CSGGTSVTYEQYF	TGCAGCGGAGGGACTAGCGTAACCTACGAGCAGTACTTC
TRBJ2-7	TRBV19	.	TRBD1	CASGGQGRNEQYF	TGTGCCAGTGGTGGACAGGGGAGGAACGAGCAGTACTTC
TRBJ2-7	TRBV7-8	few	TRBD1	CASSLVTGGSYEQYF	TGTGCCAGCAGCTTAGTGACAGGGGGTTCCTACGAGCAGTACTTC
TRBJ2-3	TRBV2	many	.	CASSKRWDSTDTQYF	TGTGCCAGCAGCAAGAGGTGGGACAGCACAGATACGCAGTATTTT
TRBJ1-1	TRBV3-1	many	TRBD1	CASRTGRTEAFF	TGTGCCAGCCGGACAGGGCGAACTGAAGCTTTCTTT
TRBJ1-1	TRBV28	many	.	CASSYREAFF	TGTGCCAGCAGTTACAGAGAAGCTTTCTTT
TRBJ1-4	TRBV11-2	many	.	CASSTTEKLFF	TGTGCCAGCAGCACGACAGAAAAACTGTTTTTT